The rows below give T cell receptor beta chains drawn from one sample of a study of T cell responses to AZD1222 COVID-19 vaccine. The protocol was immunoSEQ multiplex PCR, while the TCRdb copy is restricted to in-frame clones and leaves out a portion. The sample holds about 150,000 clones, 85% to 95% seen once. Here the sequenced sample was peripheral blood, taken 28 days after the second AZD1222 dose. These receptors originate from an adult who received the AZD1222 COVID-19 vaccine. CDR3s include the opening cysteine and the closing phenylalanine or tryptophan. D genes are given only for firm matches. Clone size is given for some rows only: seen once, a few or many times, or a class if the clone is expanded.

J gene: TRBJ1-5
D gene: .
V gene: TRBV12-3/TRBV12-4
clone size: .
CDR3 protein: CASSRDFNQPQHF
CDR3 DNA: TGTGCCAGCAGTCGGGACTTCAATCAGCCCCAGCATTTT

J gene: TRBJ1-6
D gene: TRBD1
V gene: TRBV13
clone size: .
CDR3 protein: CASRTGGSPNSPLHF
CDR3 DNA: TGTGCCAGCAGAACAGGGGGCTCCCCTAATTCACCCCTCCACTTT

J gene: TRBJ2-3
D gene: .
V gene: TRBV6-5
clone size: .
CDR3 protein: CASSYIPSSRDTQYF
CDR3 DNA: TGTGCCAGCAGTTATATACCATCCTCACGAGATACGCAGTATTTT

J gene: TRBJ2-7
D gene: TRBD1
V gene: TRBV6-6
clone size: once
CDR3 protein: CASSLTGTGFYEQYF
CDR3 DNA: TGTGCCAGCAGTTTGACTGGGACAGGTTTCTACGAGCAGTACTTC

J gene: TRBJ1-2
D gene: .
V gene: TRBV27
clone size: .
CDR3 protein: CASSLAANGGNLYGYTF
CDR3 DNA: TGTGCCAGCAGTTTAGCGGCCAACGGGGGGAACCTCTATGGCTACACCTTC

J gene: TRBJ1-4
D gene: .
V gene: TRBV7-8
clone size: once
CDR3 protein: CASTPKRVESGEKLFF
CDR3 DNA: TGTGCCAGCACCCCCAAGAGGGTCGAGAGTGGGGAAAAACTGTTTTTT

J gene: TRBJ2-7
D gene: .
V gene: TRBV7-7
clone size: .
CDR3 protein: CASSPTESSYEQYF
CDR3 DNA: TGTGCCAGCAGCCCTACAGAGAGCTCCTACGAGCAGTACTTC

J gene: TRBJ2-3
D gene: TRBD2
V gene: TRBV6-6
clone size: .
CDR3 protein: CASSYGLAGVTDTQYF
CDR3 DNA: TGTGCCAGCAGTTACGGACTAGCGGGGGTCACAGATACGCAGTATTTT

J gene: TRBJ2-2
D gene: .
V gene: TRBV7-6
clone size: .
CDR3 protein: CASTGTGNTGELFF
CDR3 DNA: TGTGCCAGTACCGGGACCGGTAACACCGGGGAGCTGTTTTTT

J gene: TRBJ1-6
D gene: .
V gene: TRBV4-1
clone size: .
CDR3 protein: CASSQDFAQPQSPLHF
CDR3 DNA: TGCGCCAGCAGCCAAGATTTTGCCCAACCCCAATCACCCCTCCACTTT

J gene: TRBJ2-3
D gene: .
V gene: TRBV18
clone size: .
CDR3 protein: CASSTGKPDTQYF
CDR3 DNA: TGTGCCAGCTCCACAGGGAAGCCAGATACGCAGTATTTT

J gene: TRBJ1-6
D gene: .
V gene: TRBV6-6
clone size: .
CDR3 protein: CASSYLLGDSPLHF
CDR3 DNA: TGTGCCAGCAGTTACCTACTCGGAGACTCACCCCTCCACTTT

J gene: TRBJ1-5
D gene: TRBD1
V gene: TRBV30
clone size: .
CDR3 protein: CAWSQGAGKGYQPQHF
CDR3 DNA: TGTGCCTGGAGTCAGGGGGCGGGCAAAGGGTATCAGCCCCAGCATTTT

J gene: TRBJ2-2
D gene: .
V gene: TRBV24-1
clone size: few
CDR3 protein: CATSDSGELFF
CDR3 DNA: TGTGCCACCAGTGATTCCGGGGAGCTGTTTTTT

J gene: TRBJ1-2
D gene: .
V gene: TRBV28
clone size: .
CDR3 protein: CASRETGWNYGYTF
CDR3 DNA: TGTGCCAGCAGGGAAACAGGGTGGAACTATGGCTACACCTTC

J gene: TRBJ1-2
D gene: .
V gene: TRBV30
clone size: once
CDR3 protein: CAWTSGNYGYTF
CDR3 DNA: TGTGCCTGGACCTCGGGTAACTATGGCTACACCTTC

J gene: TRBJ2-3
D gene: .
V gene: TRBV6-5
clone size: .
CDR3 protein: CASTALLSTDTQYF
CDR3 DNA: TGTGCCAGCACTGCGTTACTCAGCACAGATACGCAGTATTTT

J gene: TRBJ1-5
D gene: .
V gene: TRBV15
clone size: once
CDR3 protein: CATSRDANQPQHF
CDR3 DNA: TGTGCCACCAGCAGAGATGCAAATCAGCCCCAGCATTTT

J gene: TRBJ2-5
D gene: TRBD2
V gene: TRBV7-6
clone size: .
CDR3 protein: CASSPRGAGGIQETQYF
CDR3 DNA: TGTGCCAGCAGCCCCCGGGGGGCGGGGGGGATCCAAGAGACCCAGTACTTC

J gene: TRBJ2-1
D gene: TRBD2
V gene: TRBV7-2
clone size: .
CDR3 protein: CASTYTGTSGSNEQFF
CDR3 DNA: TGTGCCAGCACCTACACCGGGACTAGCGGGAGCAATGAGCAGTTCTTC

J gene: TRBJ1-4
D gene: .
V gene: TRBV6-6
clone size: .
CDR3 protein: CASSTRFGTNEKLFF
CDR3 DNA: TGTGCCAGCAGTACGAGGTTTGGCACTAATGAAAAACTGTTTTTT

J gene: TRBJ1-6
D gene: .
V gene: TRBV9
clone size: .
CDR3 protein: CASSVAGGVNSPLHF
CDR3 DNA: TGTGCCAGCAGCGTAGCGGGGGGAGTTAATTCACCCCTCCACTTT

J gene: TRBJ2-2
D gene: .
V gene: TRBV5-1
clone size: .
CDR3 protein: CASSLAAANTGELFF
CDR3 DNA: TGCGCCAGCAGCTTGGCCGCCGCGAACACCGGGGAGCTGTTTTTT

J gene: TRBJ1-4
D gene: .
V gene: TRBV11-2
clone size: .
CDR3 protein: CASSLFGGTTNEKLFF
CDR3 DNA: TGTGCCAGCAGCTTGTTCGGGGGCACTACTAATGAAAAACTGTTTTTT

J gene: TRBJ1-1
D gene: .
V gene: TRBV2
clone size: once
CDR3 protein: CASSEYGMGGTEAFF
CDR3 DNA: TGTGCCAGCAGTGAATATGGGATGGGTGGGACTGAAGCTTTCTTT

J gene: TRBJ1-2
D gene: .
V gene: TRBV12-3/TRBV12-4
clone size: .
CDR3 protein: CASRRGAEGYTF
CDR3 DNA: TGTGCCAGCAGACGGGGGGCAGAAGGCTACACCTTC

J gene: TRBJ1-1
D gene: .
V gene: TRBV9
clone size: .
CDR3 protein: CASSVGGRQAFF
CDR3 DNA: TGTGCCAGCAGCGTAGGGGGCCGACAAGCTTTCTTT

J gene: TRBJ1-2
D gene: .
V gene: TRBV6-6
clone size: .
CDR3 protein: CASNSPKNYGYTF
CDR3 DNA: TGTGCCAGCAACTCACCGAAGAACTATGGCTACACCTTC

J gene: TRBJ1-2
D gene: .
V gene: TRBV5-8
clone size: once
CDR3 protein: CASSLARTYYGYTF
CDR3 DNA: TGTGCCAGCAGCTTGGCACGGACCTACTATGGCTACACCTTC

J gene: TRBJ2-7
D gene: .
V gene: TRBV3-1/TRBV3-2
clone size: .
CDR3 protein: CASSQVWFEQYF
CDR3 DNA: TGTGCCAGCAGCCAAGTTTGGTTCGAGCAGTACTTC

J gene: TRBJ1-1
D gene: .
V gene: TRBV28
clone size: .
CDR3 protein: CATGEAGALNTEAFF
CDR3 DNA: TGTGCCACAGGGGAGGCAGGGGCCCTGAACACTGAAGCTTTCTTT

J gene: TRBJ2-7
D gene: TRBD2
V gene: TRBV9
clone size: .
CDR3 protein: CASSVGGAGVSEQYF
CDR3 DNA: TGTGCCAGCAGCGTAGGCGGGGCGGGAGTTTCCGAGCAGTACTTC

J gene: TRBJ2-7
D gene: .
V gene: TRBV7-2
clone size: once
CDR3 protein: CASSLGGARSNEQYF
CDR3 DNA: TGTGCCAGCAGCTTAGGGGGGGCGCGTAGTAACGAGCAGTACTTC

J gene: TRBJ2-6
D gene: .
V gene: TRBV5-1
clone size: .
CDR3 protein: CASSLGQSVSGANVLTF
CDR3 DNA: TGCGCCAGCAGCTTGGGACAGTCTGTCTCTGGGGCCAACGTCCTGACTTTC

J gene: TRBJ2-7
D gene: .
V gene: TRBV20-1
clone size: .
CDR3 protein: CSGRNSYEQYF
CDR3 DNA: TGCAGTGGGAGAAACTCCTACGAGCAGTACTTC

J gene: TRBJ1-5
D gene: TRBD1
V gene: TRBV6-5
clone size: .
CDR3 protein: CASIRTGFGGQPQHF
CDR3 DNA: TGTGCCAGCATAAGGACAGGGTTCGGTGGTCAGCCCCAGCATTTT

J gene: TRBJ1-2
D gene: .
V gene: TRBV2
clone size: .
CDR3 protein: CASRVDQRGYTF
CDR3 DNA: TGTGCCAGCAGGGTGGATCAGCGTGGCTACACCTTC

J gene: TRBJ2-1
D gene: TRBD2
V gene: TRBV18
clone size: .
CDR3 protein: CASSPPRTSDHNEQFF
CDR3 DNA: TGTGCCAGCTCACCACCCAGGACTAGCGACCACAATGAGCAGTTCTTC

J gene: TRBJ2-1
D gene: TRBD1
V gene: TRBV27
clone size: .
CDR3 protein: CASSPASGTASYNEQFF
CDR3 DNA: TGTGCCAGCAGTCCCGCCTCCGGGACAGCCTCCTACAATGAGCAGTTCTTC

J gene: TRBJ2-2
D gene: .
V gene: TRBV19
clone size: many
CDR3 protein: CASSILTNTGELFF
CDR3 DNA: TGTGCCAGTAGTATATTAACCAACACCGGGGAGCTGTTTTTT

J gene: TRBJ1-2
D gene: .
V gene: TRBV24-1
clone size: .
CDR3 protein: CATSDSGQGGYTF
CDR3 DNA: TGTGCCACCAGTGATTCAGGGCAGGGTGGCTACACCTTC

J gene: TRBJ1-1
D gene: .
V gene: TRBV9
clone size: .
CDR3 protein: CASSVGGRESTEAFF
CDR3 DNA: TGTGCCAGCAGCGTAGGGGGGAGGGAGAGCACTGAAGCTTTCTTT

J gene: TRBJ2-6
D gene: .
V gene: TRBV3-1/TRBV3-2
clone size: .
CDR3 protein: CASSHGLSGANVLTF
CDR3 DNA: TGTGCCAGCAGCCATGGCCTCTCTGGGGCCAACGTCCTGACTTTC

J gene: TRBJ1-2
D gene: TRBD1
V gene: TRBV7-6
clone size: .
CDR3 protein: CASSSTDRGGYGYTF
CDR3 DNA: TGTGCCAGCAGCTCCACGGACAGGGGGGGCTATGGCTACACCTTC

J gene: TRBJ1-5
D gene: TRBD1
V gene: TRBV4-2
clone size: .
CDR3 protein: CASSHPPDRGAVSSNQPQHF
CDR3 DNA: TGTGCCAGCAGCCACCCCCCGGACAGGGGGGCTGTTAGTAGCAATCAGCCCCAGCATTTT

J gene: TRBJ1-4
D gene: .
V gene: TRBV5-4
clone size: .
CDR3 protein: CASSLSQHQGNEKLFF
CDR3 DNA: TGTGCCAGCAGCTTGTCTCAGCATCAGGGTAATGAAAAACTGTTTTTT

J gene: TRBJ2-1
D gene: .
V gene: TRBV7-9
clone size: .
CDR3 protein: CASSLVASSNEQFF
CDR3 DNA: TGTGCCAGCAGCTTAGTTGCCAGCAGCAATGAGCAGTTCTTC

J gene: TRBJ1-1
D gene: TRBD1
V gene: TRBV12-3/TRBV12-4
clone size: .
CDR3 protein: CASRGGQGTEAFF
CDR3 DNA: TGTGCCAGCAGAGGTGGACAGGGCACTGAAGCTTTCTTT

J gene: TRBJ2-2
D gene: .
V gene: TRBV5-6
clone size: .
CDR3 protein: CASSLVGATGELFF
CDR3 DNA: TGTGCCAGCAGCTTAGTGGGGGCGACCGGGGAGCTGTTTTTT

J gene: TRBJ1-2
D gene: .
V gene: TRBV6-5
clone size: few
CDR3 protein: CASSNSGDGYGYTF
CDR3 DNA: TGTGCCAGCAGTAATTCTGGGGATGGGTATGGCTACACCTTC

J gene: TRBJ2-1
D gene: .
V gene: TRBV9
clone size: .
CDR3 protein: CASSGLVFNEQFF
CDR3 DNA: TGTGCCAGCAGCGGACTAGTTTTCAATGAGCAGTTCTTC

J gene: TRBJ2-7
D gene: TRBD2
V gene: TRBV27
clone size: .
CDR3 protein: CASSGLAGGRLEQYF
CDR3 DNA: TGTGCCAGCAGCGGACTAGCGGGAGGCCGACTCGAGCAGTACTTC

J gene: TRBJ1-2
D gene: .
V gene: TRBV19
clone size: .
CDR3 protein: CASSIGGVGYTF
CDR3 DNA: TGTGCCAGTAGTATTGGGGGAGTTGGCTACACCTTC

J gene: TRBJ1-3
D gene: .
V gene: TRBV7-8
clone size: .
CDR3 protein: CASSLREGTGNTIYF
CDR3 DNA: TGTGCCAGCAGCTTAAGAGAAGGGACTGGAAACACCATATATTTT

J gene: TRBJ2-7
D gene: TRBD1
V gene: TRBV2
clone size: .
CDR3 protein: CASSQGQGRKQYF
CDR3 DNA: TGTGCCAGCAGCCAGGGACAGGGAAGGAAGCAGTACTTC

J gene: TRBJ1-3
D gene: TRBD1
V gene: TRBV6-5
clone size: .
CDR3 protein: CASSSSDRAGNTIYF
CDR3 DNA: TGTGCCAGCAGTAGCTCAGACAGGGCTGGAAACACCATATATTTT

J gene: TRBJ2-7
D gene: TRBD1
V gene: TRBV11-2
clone size: once
CDR3 protein: CASRSPGQGDYEQYF
CDR3 DNA: TGTGCCAGCAGATCACCGGGACAGGGGGACTACGAGCAGTACTTC